The 5 T cell receptor beta chains listed next were all sequenced from one sample in a study of identical twins' blood T cells. MiXCR, applied by TCRdb to the 5' RACE reads, yields one record per CDR3 protein. The table shows around 380,000 distinct CDR3 sequences, with 28% occurring only once. The sequenced sample was PBMCs. The source is a woman aged 18-55 years in good health.

This clonotype was seen only a few times. The chain combines TRBV6-1 with TRBJ1-2; weak D call: TRBD1 (6 bases). The V end lost 2 bases, the J end lost 8 bases, and 12 bases lay between the germline ends. This CDR3 comprises 13 residues. CDR1 and CDR2 from the germline V gene are MNHNS and SASEGT. The CDR3 sequence: CASSENRARGYTF. The DNA for the CDR3 is TGTGCCAGCAGTGAAAACAGGGCTAGAGGCTACACCTTC.

The CDR3: CSAPDRGLATQYF. The DNA for the CDR3 is TGCAGTGCCCCGGACCGGGGACTAGCTACGCAGTATTTT. The V and J genes are TRBV20-1 and TRBJ2-3; 9 positions agree with TRBD2. The CDR3 consists of 13 residues. J lost 8 bases, V lost 6 bases, and 9 bases had no gene match. Germline V gives CDR1 DFQATT, CDR2 SNEGSKA (reference sequence).

The chain recombines TRBV20-1 with TRBJ2-2; D gene ambiguous. Germline V gene lookup returns CDR1 DFQATT and CDR2 SNEGSKA (reference sequence). V lost 2 bases and J lost 4, with 8 bases in between. This CDR3 region has 13 residues. The CDR3 protein is CSARMAVTGELFF. The CDR3 DNA follows: TGCAGTGCTAGAATGGCAGTCACCGGGGAGCTGTTTTTT.

V is TRBV2 and J is TRBJ2-4; D call uncertain. V lost 2 bases to trimming and J lost 6 bases, with 11 bases between them. CDR1 is SNHLY, CDR2 FYNNEI, per germline. There are 14 residues in the CDR3. The CDR3 nucleotides are TGTGCCAGCAGTGAAACTTCAGGCGGAAACATTCAGTACTTC. Its translation is CASSETSGGNIQYF.

The gene calls are TRBV7-9 and TRBJ2-7, with no clear D. The germline V gene has CDR1 SEHNR and CDR2 FQNEAQ (reference sequence). V gave up 5 bases and J gave up 3 bases, with 14 bases separating them. The CDR3 has 14 residues. DNA for the CDR3: TGTGCCAGCAGCCCCGACCTAGGTTTCTACGAGCAGTACTTC. Translated: CASSPDLGFYEQYF.